This TCR beta chain was captured by sequencing in a study of blood T cell repertoires in COVID-19 (TCRdb year 2020). With regard to the full study: Samples covering the acute and convalescent phases of COVID-19 were provided by collaborators in the United States, Italy and Spain. The samples were drawn from the first 160 participants of the ongoing ImmuneRACE study and from over a thousand subjects provided by 6 global collaborators. The dataset comprised deeply sampled blood TCRbeta repertoires from subjects exposed to, actively infected with, or recovered from COVID-19. Where HLA class I and class II types were available, the types were taken from metadata supplied by the sample provider, not from assay-based typing. Sample metadata almost always included a de-identified subject ID, COVID-19 status, age in years and sex. The prospective study material was composed of cDNA or gDNA derived from T cells, B-cell-depleted T cells, or PBMCs. The repertoires were made available in a free public database intended to serve as a resource for research on the immune response to SARS-CoV-2.

Of note for this clone: Its antigen is still unknown. No much larger clonotype is one base removed from it; base qualities were not supplied.

What the work shows at the level of the full study, not this receptor alone: How much clinical and demographic metadata was included differed by source and by participant, and the metadata was provided uncurated.

The germline V end is reduced by 1 base and the J end by 8 bases; junction bases left unmatched: 5. CDR1 and CDR2, per the germline V gene, are SGDLS and YYNGEE. The CDR3 numbers 14 residues from cysteine through phenylalanine. CDR3 DNA is the only sequence kept; it has 42 bases, read in frame from the first base. TCRbeta CDR3 regions were amplified from genomic DNA using the immunoSEQ Assay, a bias-controlled multiplex PCR. The authors' pipeline ran thus. Nucleated cell counts per sample were estimated from amplification of reference gene primers within the assay. To quantify the absolute abundance of each unique TCRbeta CDR3 rearrangement, sequence reads were collapsed and filtered. For each sample, productive Simpson clonality was calculated by taking the square root of Simpson's diversity index across productive rearrangements. Here the immuneACCESS table is served through TCRdb, limited to in-frame sequences with V and J called. Missing clones are a known gap in these copies; in checked studies unresolved V genes cover under half, and the rest lacks a known reason. D and trimming come from the DNA, and the V and J calls and clone size come from that table. For this sample there are just over 95,000 clones; 87% appear just once. Approximately 15% of the sample comes from the top ten.

The collaborating institutions used their own protocols to collect whole blood in K2EDTA tubes. For TCRbeta analysis, collaborators shipped samples in one of three forms: frozen whole blood, isolated PBMCs, or DNA extracted from either of those sample types. Sequenced sample: peripheral blood. This receptor was obtained from a human donor in a cohort sampled during active COVID-19. The chain links TRBV9 with TRBJ2-1; 8 bases in the junction line up with TRBD2. The nucleotide sequence is given as TGTGCCAGCAGCGTAAGAGCGGGAGTCCATGAGCAGTTCTTC. It specifies CASSVRAGVHEQFF.